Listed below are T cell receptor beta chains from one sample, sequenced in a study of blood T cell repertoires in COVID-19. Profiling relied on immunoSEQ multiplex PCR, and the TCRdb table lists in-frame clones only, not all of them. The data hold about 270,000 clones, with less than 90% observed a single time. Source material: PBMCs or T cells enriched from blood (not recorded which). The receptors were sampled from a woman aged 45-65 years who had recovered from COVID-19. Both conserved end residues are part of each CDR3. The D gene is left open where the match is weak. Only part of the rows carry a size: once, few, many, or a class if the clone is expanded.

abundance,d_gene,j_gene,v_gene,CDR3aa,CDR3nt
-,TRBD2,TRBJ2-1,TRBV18,CASSLLGAGTDNEQFF,TGTGCCAGCTCCCTCTTGGGAGCGGGAACAGACAATGAGCAGTTCTTC
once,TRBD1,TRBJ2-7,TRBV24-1,CATSDRGQGYEQYF,TGTGCCACCAGTGACCGCGGACAGGGCTACGAGCAGTACTTC
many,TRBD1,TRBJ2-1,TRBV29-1,CSGKPGGLGGEQFF,TGCAGCGGGAAACCAGGGGGCCTGGGGGGTGAGCAGTTCTTC
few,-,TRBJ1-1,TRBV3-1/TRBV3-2,CASSLSDSEREAFF,TGTGCCAGCAGCCTTTCGGACAGCGAACGTGAAGCTTTCTTT
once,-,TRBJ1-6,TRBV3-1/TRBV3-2,CASSQDPTVSSYNSPLHF,TGTGCCAGCAGCCAAGACCCGACAGTTAGCTCCTATAATTCACCCCTCCACTTT
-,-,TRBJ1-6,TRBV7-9,CASSLAPTGNNSPLHF,TGTGCCAGCAGCTTAGCGCCTACAGGAAATAATTCACCCCTCCACTTT
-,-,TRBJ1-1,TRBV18,CASSIVQGTEAFF,TGTGCCAGCTCAATCGTTCAGGGAACTGAAGCTTTCTTT
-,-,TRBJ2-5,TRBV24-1,CATSDPPGQGQETQYF,TGTGCCACCAGTGATCCGCCGGGACAAGGCCAAGAGACCCAGTACTTC
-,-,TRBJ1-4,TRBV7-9,CASSWQGSNEKLFF,TGTGCCAGCAGCTGGCAGGGTTCTAATGAAAAACTGTTTTTT
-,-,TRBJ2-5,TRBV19,CASSPWDCYGVEETQYF,TGTGCCAGTAGTCCATGGGACTGCTATGGGGTGGAGGAGACCCAGTACTTC
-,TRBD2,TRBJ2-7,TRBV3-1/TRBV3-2,CASSLSTLAGAPSYEQYF,TGTGCCAGCAGCCTTTCAACATTAGCGGGAGCCCCCTCCTACGAGCAGTACTTC
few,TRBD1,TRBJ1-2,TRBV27,CASSPWDSAPRSYTF,TGTGCCAGCAGTCCTTGGGACAGTGCCCCACGTAGCTACACCTTC
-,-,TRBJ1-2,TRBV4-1,CASSPLEVGYTF,TGCGCCAGCAGCCCACTAGAAGTTGGCTACACCTTC
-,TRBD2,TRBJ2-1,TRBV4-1,CASSQGMGEGRNEQFF,TGCGCCAGCAGCCAAGGGATGGGGGAGGGCCGGAATGAGCAGTTCTTC
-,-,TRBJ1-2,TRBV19,CASSQGTYGYTF,TGTGCCAGTAGTCAGGGCACCTATGGCTACACCTTC
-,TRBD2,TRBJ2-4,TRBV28,CAISGGRAKNIQYF,TGTGCCATCTCGGGAGGGAGGGCCAAAAACATTCAGTACTTC
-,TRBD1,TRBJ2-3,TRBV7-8,CASSPGTDTDTQYF,TGTGCCAGCAGCCCTGGGACAGACACAGATACGCAGTATTTT
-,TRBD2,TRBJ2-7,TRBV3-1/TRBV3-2,CASSQGLAGVSYEQYF,TGTGCCAGCAGCCAAGGACTAGCGGGAGTCTCCTACGAGCAGTACTTC
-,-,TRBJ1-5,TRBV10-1,CASVKGQRHQPQHF,TGCGCCAGCGTTAAGGGGCAGCGTCATCAGCCCCAGCATTTT
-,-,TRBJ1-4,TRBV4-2,CASSQRVGEKLFF,TGTGCCAGCAGCCAGAGGGTTGGTGAAAAACTGTTTTTT
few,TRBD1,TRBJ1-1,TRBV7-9,CASSLAGTGTPEAFF,TGTGCCAGCAGCTTAGCTGGGACAGGGACCCCTGAAGCTTTCTTT
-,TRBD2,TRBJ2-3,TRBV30,CASGLAGADTQYF,TGTGCCTCAGGACTAGCGGGAGCAGATACGCAGTATTTT
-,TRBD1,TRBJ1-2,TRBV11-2,CASSTRTGNYGYTF,TGTGCCAGCAGCACGCGGACAGGGAACTATGGCTACACCTTC
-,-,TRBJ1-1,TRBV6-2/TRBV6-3,CASSLSGGTEAFF,TGTGCCAGCAGTTTATCCGGGGGGACTGAAGCTTTCTTT
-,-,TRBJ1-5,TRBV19,CASSMVGGSGQPQHF,TGTGCCAGTAGTATGGTGGGGGGGTCCGGTCAGCCCCAGCATTTT
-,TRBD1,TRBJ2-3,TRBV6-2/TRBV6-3,CASRYRTGRTDTQYF,TGTGCCAGCAGATACCGGACAGGGCGGACAGATACGCAGTATTTT
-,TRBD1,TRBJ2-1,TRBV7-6,CASSGGQGSSYNEQFF,TGTGCCAGCAGCGGAGGACAGGGTTCTTCCTACAATGAGCAGTTCTTC
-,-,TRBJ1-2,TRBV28,CASSNGGYYGYTF,TGTGCCAGCAGTAACGGCGGATACTATGGCTACACCTTC
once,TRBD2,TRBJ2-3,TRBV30,CAWTTGTSDADTQYF,TGTGCCTGGACTACCGGGACTAGTGATGCAGATACGCAGTATTTT
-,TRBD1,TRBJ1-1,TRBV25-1,CASSDYRPGGTEAFF,TGTGCCAGCAGTGATTACCGACCAGGGGGTACTGAAGCTTTCTTT
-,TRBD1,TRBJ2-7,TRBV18,CASSPPGTGGEQYF,TGTGCCAGCTCACCACCCGGGACAGGGGGCGAGCAGTACTTC
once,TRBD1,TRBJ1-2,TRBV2,CARRGQVDGYTF,TGTGCCAGGAGGGGACAGGTTGACGGCTACACCTTC
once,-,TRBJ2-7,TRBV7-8,CASSVGRGYEQYF,TGTGCCAGCAGTGTAGGGCGGGGTTACGAGCAGTACTTC
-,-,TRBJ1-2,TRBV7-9,CASSLDWASIYGYTF,TGTGCCAGCAGCTTAGATTGGGCTTCTATCTATGGCTACACCTTC
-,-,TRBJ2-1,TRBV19,CASSPETNYRLNEQFF,TGTGCCAGCTCTCCGGAGACCAACTACCGGCTCAATGAGCAGTTCTTC
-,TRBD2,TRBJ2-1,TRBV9,CASSVTAGVPEQFF,TGTGCCAGCAGCGTAACAGCGGGAGTACCTGAGCAGTTCTTC
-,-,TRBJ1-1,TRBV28,CASKIHGRGSEAFF,TGTGCCAGCAAAATTCACGGAAGGGGTTCTGAAGCTTTCTTT
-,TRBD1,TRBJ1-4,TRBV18,CASSPQTGTNEKLFF,TGTGCCAGCTCACCTCAGACAGGGACTAATGAAAAACTGTTTTTT
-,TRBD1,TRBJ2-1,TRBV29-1,CSVAHRGPYNEQFF,TGCAGCGTGGCTCACAGGGGTCCCTACAATGAGCAGTTCTTC
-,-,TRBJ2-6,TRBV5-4,CASSTGRASGANVLTF,TGTGCCAGCAGCACAGGACGGGCCTCTGGGGCCAACGTCCTGACTTTC
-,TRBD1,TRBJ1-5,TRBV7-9,CASSTGTGYSNQPQHF,TGTGCCAGCAGCACCGGGACAGGGTATAGCAATCAGCCCCAGCATTTT
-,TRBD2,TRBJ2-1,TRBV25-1,CASSEAGGPYNEQFF,TGTGCCAGCAGTGAAGCGGGAGGGCCCTACAATGAGCAGTTCTTC
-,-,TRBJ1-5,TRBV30,CAWSEQGNQPQHF,TGTGCCTGGAGTGAACAGGGCAATCAGCCCCAGCATTTT
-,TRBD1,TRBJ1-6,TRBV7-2,CASSAQGQAGSPLHF,TGTGCCAGCAGCGCACAGGGACAGGCCGGATCACCCCTCCACTTT
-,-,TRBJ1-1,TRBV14,CASSVVGGRGTEAFF,TGTGCCAGCAGCGTCGTGGGGGGGCGTGGGACTGAAGCTTTCTTT